The 5 T cell receptor beta chains below were found in one sample sequenced in a study of blood T cell repertoires in COVID-19. Sequencing was performed with immunoSEQ multiplex PCR; in TCRdb, only in-frame clones are kept and a portion is missing. The sample consists of approximately 21,000 clones, roughly 78% of them appearing once. Specimen: peripheral blood. All receptors come from a man older than 75 with acute or convalescent COVID-19.

V and J are TRBV10-2 and TRBJ2-2; D is ambiguous. Trimming left V 5 bases short and J 8 bases short, with 15 bases between. The CDR3 consists of 14 residues. CDR1 and CDR2 from the germline V gene are WSHSY and SAAADI. This CDR3 reads CASSLLTDMGELFF. CDR3 nucleotide sequence: TGCGCCAGCAGTTTACTCACCGACATGGGGGAGCTGTTTTTT.

The CDR3 nucleotides read TGTGCCAGCACCTCCCGGGACAGGGCGAATTCACCCCTCCACTTT. This translates into CASTSRDRANSPLHF. The genes are TRBV3-1 (or the pseudogene TRBV3-2) and TRBJ1-6; 9 bases map to TRBD1. The CDR3 extends over 15 amino acids. In germline, CDR1 is LGHDT, CDR2 YNNKEL (reference sequence). The junction had 8 bases not matched to a gene; V was cut back by 7 bases and J by 7 bases.

The chain joins TRBV27 to TRBJ2-3, with 7 bases that match TRBD1. The CDR3 consists of 16 residues. CDR1 and CDR2 (germline): MNHEY, SMNVEV (reference sequence). The V gene end was trimmed by 0 bases and the J gene end by 1 base; junction bases not matched to a gene: 4. Written as DNA, the CDR3 is TGTGCCAGCAGTTTATCCCAGGGGGTGCGCACAGATACGCAGTATTTT. Encoded protein: CASSLSQGVRTDTQYF.

The table lists this clone with a count of one. The rearrangement uses TRBV5-1 and TRBJ2-5; 10 bases match TRBD1. V gave up 4 bases and J gave up 4 bases; unmatched junction bases: 7. This CDR3 is 15 amino acids long. The germline V gene encodes CDR1 SGHRS and CDR2 YFSETQ. CDR3 residues: CASSPGTGAPETQYF. CDR3 in DNA: TGCGCCAGCAGCCCAGGGACAGGGGCCCCAGAGACCCAGTACTTC.

This chain links TRBV5-6 with TRBJ1-4, with a weak D call TRBD1 (5 bases). The germline V and J ends were trimmed by 4 bases and 2 bases, with 15 bases remaining between them. This CDR3 comprises 16 residues. In germline, CDR1 is SGHDT, CDR2 YYEEEE. This CDR3 reads CASSRDWGSTNEKLFF. The CDR3 coding sequence is TGTGCCAGCAGCCGGGACTGGGGGAGCACTAATGAAAAACTGTTTTTT. The full variable domain, its missing parts supplied by reference TRBV5-6 and TRBJ1-4, is DAGVTQSPTHLIKTRGQQVTLRCSPKSGHDTVSWYQQALGQGPQFIFQYYEEEERQRGNFPDRFSGHQFPNYSSELNVNALLLGDSALYLCASSRDWGSTNEKLFFGSGTQLSVL.